These 9 T cell receptor beta chains came from one sample sequenced in a study of T cell changes during pregnancy in multiple sclerosis. Sequenced by immunoSEQ multiplex PCR; TCRdb stores in-frame clones only, minus some. This table holds around 51,000 clones, just over 90% found once. The specimen was peripheral blood, collected in the second trimester of pregnancy. The receptors were gathered from a female donor with multiple sclerosis, enrolled in a pregnancy study.

The chain is built from TRBV11-2 and TRBJ1-2; 9 bases fit TRBD1. The CDR3 has 15 amino acids. The trim removed 0 bases at V and 8 bases at J, leaving 7 bases unmatched. In germline, CDR1 is SGHAT, CDR2 FQNNGV. CDR3 coding DNA: TGTGCCAGCAGCTTAGATCCTACAGGGGGCGAAGGCTACACCTTC. Its protein is CASSLDPTGGEGYTF. The entire variable domain, with the rest obtained from reference TRBV11-2 and TRBJ1-2, is as follows: EAGVAQSPRYKIIEKRQSVAFWCNPISGHATLYWYQQILGQGPKLLIQFQNNGVVDDSQLPKDRFSAERLKGVDSTLKIQPAKLEDSAVYLCASSLDPTGGEGYTFGSGTRLTVV.

This chain uses TRBV5-6 with TRBJ2-2; 14 bases map to TRBD2. CDR3 length: 18 residues. The germline V gene encodes CDR1 SGHDT and CDR2 YYEEEE. J lost 1 base, V lost 4 bases, and 6 bases had no gene match. As DNA, the CDR3 is TGTGCCAGCAGCGCCCTGGGACTAGCGGGAGAGAACACCGGGGAGCTGTTTTTT. Amino acids: CASSALGLAGENTGELFF.

V is TRBV7-2 and J is TRBJ2-7; 9 bases match TRBD1. The germline CDR1 and CDR2 sequences are SGHTA and FQGNSA. This CDR3 has 16 amino acids. Trimming cost V 1 base and J 4 bases; bases outside gene matches: 8. The CDR3 region has the DNA TGTGCCAGCAGCTTAGGTTATGACAGGGGGGGGTACGAGCAGTACTTC. The encoded protein is CASSLGYDRGGYEQYF.

V gene TRBV9 combines with J gene TRBJ2-7; 12 nucleotides agree with TRBD1. Unmatched junction bases numbered 4, after V lost 3 bases and J lost 3 bases. Germline CDR1 reads SGDLS; CDR2 reads YYNGEE. The CDR3 totals 15 residues. The CDR3 reads CASSDGTGGFYEQYF. Here the CDR3 DNA reads TGTGCCAGCAGCGATGGGACAGGGGGCTTCTACGAGCAGTACTTC. Together with reference TRBV9 and TRBJ2-7, the CDR3 gives the full variable domain: DSGVTQTPKHLITATGQRVTLRCSPRSGDLSVYWYQQSLDQGLQFLIQYYNGEERAKGNILERFSAQQFPDLHSELNLSSLELGDSALYFCASSDGTGGFYEQYFGPGTRLTVT.

The genes are TRBV7-6 and TRBJ2-3, with 7 bases that match TRBD1. V was pared by 5 bases and J by 7 bases, with 9 bases of the junction left unmatched. CDR3 length equals 14 residues. Germline values: CDR1 SGHVS, CDR2 FNYEAQ. The DNA for the CDR3 is TGTGCCAGCAGCCCTACAGGGGCCGCTTATACGCAGTATTTT. As protein: CASSPTGAAYTQYF.

The CDR3 DNA sequence: TGCGCCAGCAGCTCAGGGACTAGCGGGCTCGACAATGAGCAGTTCTTC. Its protein product is CASSSGTSGLDNEQFF. The chain recombines TRBV5-1 with TRBJ2-1; TRBD2 aligns across 12 bases. V lost 3 bases and J lost 5; bases outside the gene matches: 6. CDR3 size: 16 residues. Germline values: CDR1 SGHRS, CDR2 YFSETQ.

This clone was seen once. The J gene is TRBJ2-1, the V gene TRBV27; 9 positions agree with TRBD2. The length of the CDR3 is 16 residues. Looked up from germline, CDR1 is MNHEY and CDR2 is SMNVEV (reference sequence). The junction had 9 bases not matched to a gene; V was cut back by 8 bases and J by 1 base. CDR3 protein: CASRKTSGRSYNEQFF. In DNA, the CDR3 is TGTGCCAGCCGTAAGACTAGCGGAAGATCCTACAATGAGCAGTTCTTC.

The chain links TRBV5-1 to TRBJ2-5; the D is unclear. Deletions cut 2 bases from V and 2 bases from J, with 10 bases between. There are 14 residues in the CDR3. Looked up from germline, CDR1 is SGHRS and CDR2 is YFSETQ. CDR3 bases: TGCGCCAGCAGCTTAGATCTAGATCAAGAGACCCAGTACTTC. Translating gives CASSLDLDQETQYF.

CDR3: CAWSATGGSYEQYF. The CDR3 coding sequence is TGTGCCTGGAGTGCGACAGGGGGCAGTTACGAGCAGTACTTC. V is TRBV30 and J is TRBJ2-7; 10 bases align to TRBD1. The V and J ends lost 1 base and 4 bases, in that order; junction bases with no gene match: 4. Looked up from germline, CDR1 is GTSNPN and CDR2 is SVGIG (reference sequence). The CDR3 sequence is 14 residues long.